What follows describes a single T cell receptor beta chain. This entry belongs to a study of blood T cell repertoires in COVID-19. Original processing methods: By means of reference gene primer amplification, nucleated cell counts were estimated. Sequenced by immunoSEQ multiplex PCR; TCRdb stores in-frame clones only, minus some. That table is the source of V, J and clone size, and D and trimming were worked out from the DNA. The sample records some 190,000 clones, more than 75% being singletons. Clinical histories supplied by participants themselves formed the basis of cohort assignment. V lost 8 bases and J lost 3; bases outside the gene matches: 12. Germline CDR1 reads MDHEN; CDR2 reads SYDVKM. The CDR3 extends over 16 amino acids.

The rearrangement uses TRBV28 and TRBJ2-1; 8 nucleotides match TRBD2. The sample comprised PBMCs or T cells enriched from blood (not recorded which). The source of this sequence is a man in his forties or fifties with acute COVID-19. Here the CDR3 reads CASAGGGLVFYNEQFF. The CDR3 coding sequence is TGTGCCAGCGCCGGCGGGGGACTAGTGTTCTACAATGAGCAGTTCTTC.